The clone carrying this TCR beta chain was recorded a few times. These data originate in a study of T cells after posttransplantation cyclophosphamide. The table came from immunoSEQ multiplex PCR; TCRdb's copy has only in-frame clones and leaves some out. This sample comprises 9,500 to 15,000 clones, none seen once only. This sequence originates from a woman aged 40 to 50 in good health, CMV-negative, and a related stem cell transplant donor. The sequenced material came from PBMCs.

Here the CDR3 reads CSAPGDREFREQYF. CDR3 in DNA: TGCAGCGCGCCCGGGGACAGGGAATTTCGAGAGCAGTACTTC. The chain uses TRBV29-1 and TRBJ2-7, with 9 bases that match TRBD1. Germline V CDR1 and CDR2: SQVTM, ANQGSEA. The trim removed 7 bases at V and 7 bases at J, leaving 14 bases unmatched. CDR3 length: 14 residues.